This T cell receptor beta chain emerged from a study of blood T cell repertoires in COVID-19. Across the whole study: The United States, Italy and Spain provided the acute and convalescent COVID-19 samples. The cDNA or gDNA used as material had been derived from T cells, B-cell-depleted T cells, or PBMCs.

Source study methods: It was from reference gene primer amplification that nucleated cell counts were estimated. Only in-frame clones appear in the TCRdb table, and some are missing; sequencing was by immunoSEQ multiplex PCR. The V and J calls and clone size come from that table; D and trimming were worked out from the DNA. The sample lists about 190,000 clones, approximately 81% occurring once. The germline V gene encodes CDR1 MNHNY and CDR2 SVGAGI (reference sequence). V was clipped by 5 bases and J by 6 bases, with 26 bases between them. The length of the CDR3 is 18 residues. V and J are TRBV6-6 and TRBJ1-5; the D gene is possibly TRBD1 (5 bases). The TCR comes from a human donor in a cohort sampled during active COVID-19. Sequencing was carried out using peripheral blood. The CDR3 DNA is TGTGCCAGCAGTCCCTATACCAGGGTGATTGGAGGGTCTCAGCCCCAGCATTTT. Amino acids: CASSPYTRVIGGSQPQHF.